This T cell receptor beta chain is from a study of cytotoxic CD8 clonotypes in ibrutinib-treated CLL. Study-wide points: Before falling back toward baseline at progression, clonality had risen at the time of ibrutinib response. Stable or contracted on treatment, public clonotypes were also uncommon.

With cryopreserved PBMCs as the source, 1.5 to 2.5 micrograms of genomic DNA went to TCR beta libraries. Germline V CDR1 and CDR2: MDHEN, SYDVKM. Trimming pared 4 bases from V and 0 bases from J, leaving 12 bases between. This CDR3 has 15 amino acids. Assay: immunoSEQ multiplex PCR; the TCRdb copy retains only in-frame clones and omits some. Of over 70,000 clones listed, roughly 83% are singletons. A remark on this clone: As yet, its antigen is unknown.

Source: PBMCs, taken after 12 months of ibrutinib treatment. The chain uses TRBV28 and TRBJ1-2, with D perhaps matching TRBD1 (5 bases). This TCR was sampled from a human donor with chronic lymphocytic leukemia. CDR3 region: CASSSGGEANYGYTF. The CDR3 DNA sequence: TGTGCCAGCAGTTCGGGGGGGGAAGCTAACTATGGCTACACCTTC.